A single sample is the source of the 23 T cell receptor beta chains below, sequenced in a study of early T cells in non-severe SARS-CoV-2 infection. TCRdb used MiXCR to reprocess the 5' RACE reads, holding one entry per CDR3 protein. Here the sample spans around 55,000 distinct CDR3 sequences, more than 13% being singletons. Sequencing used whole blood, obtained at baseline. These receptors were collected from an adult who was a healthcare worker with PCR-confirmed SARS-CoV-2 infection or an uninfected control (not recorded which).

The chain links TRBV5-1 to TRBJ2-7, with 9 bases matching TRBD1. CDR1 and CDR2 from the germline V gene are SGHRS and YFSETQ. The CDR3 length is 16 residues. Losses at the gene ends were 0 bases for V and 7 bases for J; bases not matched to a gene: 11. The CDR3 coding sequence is TGCGCCAGCAGCTTGGACCCGGGACAGGGCGGGGGAGAGCAGTACTTC. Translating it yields CASSLDPGQGGGEQYF. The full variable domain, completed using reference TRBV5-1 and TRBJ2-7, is KAGVTQTPRYLIKTRGQQVTLSCSPISGHRSVSWYQQTPGQGLQFLFEYFSETQRNKGNFPGRFSGRQFSNSRSEMNVSTLELGDSALYLCASSLDPGQGGGEQYFGPGTRLTVT.

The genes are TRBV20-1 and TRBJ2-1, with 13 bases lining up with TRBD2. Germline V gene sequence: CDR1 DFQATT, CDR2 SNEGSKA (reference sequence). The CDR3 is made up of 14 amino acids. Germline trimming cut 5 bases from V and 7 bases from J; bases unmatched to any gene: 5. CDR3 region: CSAPLAGGRNEQFF. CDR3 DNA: TGCAGTGCTCCACTAGCGGGAGGGAGGAATGAGCAGTTCTTC.

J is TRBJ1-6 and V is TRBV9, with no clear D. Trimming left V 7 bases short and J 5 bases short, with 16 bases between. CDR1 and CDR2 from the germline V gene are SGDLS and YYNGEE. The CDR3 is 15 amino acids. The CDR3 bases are TGTGCCAGCGGTCGAACGGGGATAGATAATTCACCCCTCCACTTT. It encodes CASGRTGIDNSPLHF.

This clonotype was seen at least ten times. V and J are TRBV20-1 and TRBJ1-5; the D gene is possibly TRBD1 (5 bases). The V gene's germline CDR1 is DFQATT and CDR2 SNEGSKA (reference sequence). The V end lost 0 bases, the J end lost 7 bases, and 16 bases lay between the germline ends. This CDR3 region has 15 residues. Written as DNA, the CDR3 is TGCAGTGCTAGAGAATTGGGGGATCCATGGCAGCCCCAGCATTTT. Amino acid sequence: CSARELGDPWQPQHF.

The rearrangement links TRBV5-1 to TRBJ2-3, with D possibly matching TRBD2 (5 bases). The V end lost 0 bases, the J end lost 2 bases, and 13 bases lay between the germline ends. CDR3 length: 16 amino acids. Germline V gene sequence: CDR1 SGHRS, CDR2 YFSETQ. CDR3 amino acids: CASSLVEEEDTDTQYF. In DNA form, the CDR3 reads TGCGCCAGCAGCTTGGTTGAGGAGGAGGACACAGATACGCAGTATTTT.

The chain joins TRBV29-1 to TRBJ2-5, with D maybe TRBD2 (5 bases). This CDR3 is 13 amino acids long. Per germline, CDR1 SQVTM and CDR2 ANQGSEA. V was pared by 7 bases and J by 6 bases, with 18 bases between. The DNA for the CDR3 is TGCAGCGCTAGTAGGGCGGGCCCCCAGACCCAGTACTTC. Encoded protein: CSASRAGPQTQYF.

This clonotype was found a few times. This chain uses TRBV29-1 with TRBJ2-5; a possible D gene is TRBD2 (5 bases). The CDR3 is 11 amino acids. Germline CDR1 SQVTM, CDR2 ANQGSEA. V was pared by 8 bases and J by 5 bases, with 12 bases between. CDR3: CSSPSGETQYF. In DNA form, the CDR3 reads TGCAGCAGCCCCAGCGGTGAGACCCAGTACTTC.

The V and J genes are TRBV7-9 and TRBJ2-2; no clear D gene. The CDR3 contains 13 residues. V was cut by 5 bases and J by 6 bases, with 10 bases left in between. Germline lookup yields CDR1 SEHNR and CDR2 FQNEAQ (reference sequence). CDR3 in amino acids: CASSLLSAGELFF. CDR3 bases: TGTGCCAGCAGCCTCCTAAGCGCCGGGGAGCTGTTTTTT.

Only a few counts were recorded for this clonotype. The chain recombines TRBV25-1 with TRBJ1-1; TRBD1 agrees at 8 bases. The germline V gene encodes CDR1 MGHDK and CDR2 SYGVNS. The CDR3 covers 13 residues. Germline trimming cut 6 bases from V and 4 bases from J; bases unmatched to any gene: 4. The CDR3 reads CASSRGLGTEAFF. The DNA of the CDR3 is TGTGCCAGCAGCAGGGGGCTGGGCACTGAAGCTTTCTTT.

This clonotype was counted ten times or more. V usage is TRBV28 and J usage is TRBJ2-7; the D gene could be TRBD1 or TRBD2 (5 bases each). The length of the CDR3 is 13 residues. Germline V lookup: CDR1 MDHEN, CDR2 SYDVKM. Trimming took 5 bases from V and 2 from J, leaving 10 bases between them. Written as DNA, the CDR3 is TGTGCCAGCAGTCGGGGCAGTACCTACGAGCAGTACTTC. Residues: CASSRGSTYEQYF.

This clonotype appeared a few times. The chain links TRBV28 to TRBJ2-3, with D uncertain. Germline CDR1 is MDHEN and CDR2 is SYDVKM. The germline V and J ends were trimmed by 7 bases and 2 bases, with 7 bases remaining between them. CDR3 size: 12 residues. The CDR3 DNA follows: TGTGCCAGCACCCGATACACAGATACGCAGTATTTT. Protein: CASTRYTDTQYF.

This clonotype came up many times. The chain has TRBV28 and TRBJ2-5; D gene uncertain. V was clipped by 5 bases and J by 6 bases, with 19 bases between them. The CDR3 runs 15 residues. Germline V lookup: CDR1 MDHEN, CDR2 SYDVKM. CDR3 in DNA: TGTGCCAGCAGTCGTTTACTTATCTCGAGTCAGACCCAGTACTTC. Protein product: CASSRLLISSQTQYF.

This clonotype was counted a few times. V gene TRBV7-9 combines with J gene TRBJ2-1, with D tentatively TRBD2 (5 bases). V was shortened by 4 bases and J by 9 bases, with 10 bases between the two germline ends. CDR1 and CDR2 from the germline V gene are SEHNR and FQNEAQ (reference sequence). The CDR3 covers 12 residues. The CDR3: CASSSDRGEQFF. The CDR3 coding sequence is TGTGCCAGCAGCTCCGATCGGGGTGAGCAGTTCTTC.

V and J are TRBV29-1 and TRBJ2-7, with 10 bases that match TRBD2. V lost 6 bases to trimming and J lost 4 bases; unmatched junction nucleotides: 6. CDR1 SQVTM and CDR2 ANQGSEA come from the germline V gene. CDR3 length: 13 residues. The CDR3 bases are TGCAGCGTCAGAGCGGGAGGGGGATACGAGCAGTACTTC. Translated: CSVRAGGGYEQYF.

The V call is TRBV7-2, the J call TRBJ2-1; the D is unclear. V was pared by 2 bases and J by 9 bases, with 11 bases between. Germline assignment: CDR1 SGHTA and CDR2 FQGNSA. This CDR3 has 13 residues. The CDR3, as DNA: TGTGCCAGCAGCTTAATTGCGAGGTCTGAGCAGTTCTTC. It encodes CASSLIARSEQFF.

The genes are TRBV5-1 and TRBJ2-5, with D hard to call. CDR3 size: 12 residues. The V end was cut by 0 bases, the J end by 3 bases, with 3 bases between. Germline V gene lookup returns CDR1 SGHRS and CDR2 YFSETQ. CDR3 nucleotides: TGCGCCAGCAGCTTGGCCAAAGAGACCCAGTACTTC. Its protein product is CASSLAKETQYF. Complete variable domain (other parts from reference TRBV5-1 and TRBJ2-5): KAGVTQTPRYLIKTRGQQVTLSCSPISGHRSVSWYQQTPGQGLQFLFEYFSETQRNKGNFPGRFSGRQFSNSRSEMNVSTLELGDSALYLCASSLAKETQYFGPGTRLLVL.

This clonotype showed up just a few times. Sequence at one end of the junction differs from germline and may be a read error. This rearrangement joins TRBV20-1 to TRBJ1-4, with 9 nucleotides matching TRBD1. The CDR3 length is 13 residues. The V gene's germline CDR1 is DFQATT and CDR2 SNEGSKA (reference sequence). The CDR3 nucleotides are TGCAGTGCTGGAGCATACAACAGGGGGCGCGGGGCATTT. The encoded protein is CSAGAYNRGRGAF.

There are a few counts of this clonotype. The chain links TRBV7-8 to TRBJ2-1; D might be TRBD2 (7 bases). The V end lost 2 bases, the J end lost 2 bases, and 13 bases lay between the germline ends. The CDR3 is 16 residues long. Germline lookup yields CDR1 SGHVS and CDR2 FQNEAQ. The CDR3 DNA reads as TGTGCCAGCAGCTTACAAGGGGGGAGGGCCTACAATGAGCAGTTCTTC. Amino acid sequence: CASSLQGGRAYNEQFF.

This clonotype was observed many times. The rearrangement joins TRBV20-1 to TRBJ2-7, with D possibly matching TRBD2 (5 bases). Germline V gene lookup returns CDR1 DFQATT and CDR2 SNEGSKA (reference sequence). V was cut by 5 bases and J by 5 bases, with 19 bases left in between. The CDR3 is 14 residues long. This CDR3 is CSAGKRRLWDEQYF. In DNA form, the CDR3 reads TGCAGTGCTGGAAAGCGGCGCCTCTGGGACGAGCAGTACTTC.

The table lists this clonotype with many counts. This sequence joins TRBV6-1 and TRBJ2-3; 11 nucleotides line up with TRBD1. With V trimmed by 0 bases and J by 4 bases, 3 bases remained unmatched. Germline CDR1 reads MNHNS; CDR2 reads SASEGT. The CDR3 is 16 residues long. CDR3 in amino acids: CASSEAPGQGADTQYF. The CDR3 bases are TGTGCCAGCAGTGAAGCTCCGGGACAGGGGGCAGATACGCAGTATTTT.

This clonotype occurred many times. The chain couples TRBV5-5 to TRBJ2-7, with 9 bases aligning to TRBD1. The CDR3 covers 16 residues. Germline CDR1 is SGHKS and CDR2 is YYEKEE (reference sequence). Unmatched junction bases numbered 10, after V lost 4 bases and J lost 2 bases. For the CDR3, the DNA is TGTGCCAGCAGCCTGCGACTAAGACAGGGGGCCTACGAGCAGTACTTC. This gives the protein CASSLRLRQGAYEQYF.

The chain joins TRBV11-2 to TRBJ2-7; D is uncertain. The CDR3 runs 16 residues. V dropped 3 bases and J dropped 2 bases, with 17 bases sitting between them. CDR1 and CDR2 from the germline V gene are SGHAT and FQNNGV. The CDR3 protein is CASSFSAILRTYEQYF. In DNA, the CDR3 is TGTGCCAGCAGCTTCTCCGCCATTTTAAGGACCTACGAGCAGTACTTC.

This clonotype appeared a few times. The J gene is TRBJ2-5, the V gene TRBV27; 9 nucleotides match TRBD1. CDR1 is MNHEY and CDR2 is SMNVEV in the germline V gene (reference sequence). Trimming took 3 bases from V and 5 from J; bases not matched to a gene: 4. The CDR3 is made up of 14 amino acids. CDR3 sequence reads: CASSFTGGRETQYF. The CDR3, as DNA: TGTGCCAGCAGTTTCACAGGGGGCAGGGAGACCCAGTACTTC.